This T cell receptor (beta chain) was found in a study of PD-1 blockade in classical Hodgkin lymphoma. As for this clone: Antigen unknown.

Here immunoSEQ multiplex PCR was the method, and the copy in TCRdb shows in-frame clones only, minus some. The sample consists of fewer than 4,500 clones, roughly four fifths of them appearing once. As to time point: newly diagnosed, previously untreated cHL patient sample. Thawed PBMCs supplied CD8+ T cells via magnetic negative selection. As a comparison, the study used PBMCs from newly diagnosed, untreated classical Hodgkin lymphoma. Study-wide findings and caveats: Differences between repertoires have undefined causes, possibly disease activity or prior therapy.

The V and J ends lost 3 bases and 4 bases respectively, with 7 bases between them. This CDR3 contains 13 residues. Germline loops: CDR1 SEHNR, CDR2 FQNEAQ (reference sequence). The sequenced sample was CD8+ T cells from blood. The V and J genes are TRBV7-9 and TRBJ2-1; D is uncertain. This clonotype originated in a human donor with classical Hodgkin lymphoma. The CDR3 is CASSFSVYNEQFF. The DNA of the CDR3 is TGTGCCAGCAGCTTTTCCGTATACAATGAGCAGTTCTTC. Together with reference TRBV7-9 and TRBJ2-1, the CDR3 gives the full variable domain: DTGVSQNPRHKITKRGQNVTFRCDPISEHNRLYWYRQTLGQGPEFLTYFQNEAQLEKSRLLSDRFSAERPKGSFSTLEIQRTEQGDSAMYLCASSFSVYNEQFFGPGTRLTVL.